This T cell receptor beta chain originates from a study of cytomegalovirus exposure and HLA in healthy donors. Across the study: It was reported in a later analysis that the 100 to 150 validation repertoires used the same platform as the approximately 650 first-cohort repertoires.

A remark on this clone: Its antigen is as yet unknown.

V lost 0 bases and J 3 bases, leaving 12 bases between the germline ends. In germline, CDR1 is KGHSH, CDR2 LQKENI. The CDR3 contains 16 residues. Findings and caveats of the study: Specificity for CMV antigens was confirmed in vitro for a few of the CMV-associated chains. Researchers catalogued under 200 TCR beta chains as cytomegalovirus-associated.

Sequencing used immunoSEQ multiplex PCR; TCRdb keeps in-frame clones, though not all of them. The sample holds tens of thousands of clones, 96% seen once. Specimen: PBMCs. This receptor was identified in a young man in good health and CMV-seronegative. The chain recombines TRBV18 with TRBJ1-5, with D uncertain. CDR3 nucleotides: TGTGCCAGCTCACCACCGCTGGGAGGTATCAATCAGCCCCAGCATTTT. This codes for CASSPPLGGINQPQHF.